The rows below give T cell receptor beta chains drawn from one sample of a study of glioma-infiltrating T cells after dendritic cell vaccination. Repertoires were generated with immunoSEQ multiplex PCR, while TCRdb's copy carries only in-frame clones and drops some. The data show about 58,000 clones, around 83% seen once. The source material was blood, sampled after dendritic cell vaccination. The source of these receptors is a human donor with glioblastoma. Each CDR3 is given without its conserved first and last residue. The D gene is left open where the match is weak. The listing skips clone size in some rows; elsewhere it reads once, few, many or a size class.

J gene: TRBJ1-3
D gene: TRBD1
V gene: TRBV7-8
clone size: .
CDR3 protein: ASSLVRTTGTGNTIY

J gene: TRBJ1-6
D gene: .
V gene: TRBV5-8
clone size: .
CDR3 protein: ASSLGGRGFNSPLH

J gene: TRBJ2-7
D gene: TRBD2
V gene: TRBV2
clone size: .
CDR3 protein: ASSYSGGAVHEQY

J gene: TRBJ1-1
D gene: TRBD1
V gene: TRBV30
clone size: once
CDR3 protein: AWRGDRGSTEAF

J gene: TRBJ1-5
D gene: .
V gene: TRBV5-6
clone size: .
CDR3 protein: ASSLAGGTGNQPQH

J gene: TRBJ1-2
D gene: .
V gene: TRBV7-2
clone size: .
CDR3 protein: ASSLENTVGYT

J gene: TRBJ2-1
D gene: TRBD1
V gene: TRBV18
clone size: .
CDR3 protein: ASSPPGTGINEQF

J gene: TRBJ2-7
D gene: .
V gene: TRBV4-1
clone size: .
CDR3 protein: ASSQDRGLGGAYYEQY

J gene: TRBJ1-1
D gene: .
V gene: TRBV5-1
clone size: .
CDR3 protein: ASSFTRALNTEAF

J gene: TRBJ2-7
D gene: TRBD2
V gene: TRBV7-2
clone size: .
CDR3 protein: ASRSSGGNEQY

J gene: TRBJ1-1
D gene: .
V gene: TRBV7-6
clone size: .
CDR3 protein: ASSPLVAVNTEAF

J gene: TRBJ2-1
D gene: TRBD2
V gene: TRBV7-9
clone size: .
CDR3 protein: ASSSRTSGGVEEQF

J gene: TRBJ2-2
D gene: .
V gene: TRBV29-1
clone size: once
CDR3 protein: SVGVETANTGELF

J gene: TRBJ1-4
D gene: TRBD1
V gene: TRBV28
clone size: .
CDR3 protein: ASSTGGPNEKLF

J gene: TRBJ2-5
D gene: TRBD2
V gene: TRBV5-1
clone size: .
CDR3 protein: ASSSGTISEETQY

J gene: TRBJ1-2
D gene: .
V gene: TRBV6-5
clone size: .
CDR3 protein: ASSYSETVGGYT

J gene: TRBJ2-5
D gene: .
V gene: TRBV5-4
clone size: once
CDR3 protein: ASSLQTGKEETQY

J gene: TRBJ2-5
D gene: TRBD1
V gene: TRBV7-7
clone size: .
CDR3 protein: ASSSRTGMETQY

J gene: TRBJ1-4
D gene: TRBD1
V gene: TRBV11-2
clone size: .
CDR3 protein: ASSRGTGDEKLF

J gene: TRBJ2-7
D gene: .
V gene: TRBV6-5
clone size: .
CDR3 protein: ASSRAGQFYEQY

J gene: TRBJ2-7
D gene: .
V gene: TRBV7-9
clone size: once
CDR3 protein: ASSPQGGGPAYEQY

J gene: TRBJ2-2
D gene: TRBD1
V gene: TRBV19
clone size: .
CDR3 protein: ASSTPRTGSTGELF

J gene: TRBJ2-1
D gene: TRBD2
V gene: TRBV11-1
clone size: .
CDR3 protein: ASSLITSGGHEQF

J gene: TRBJ2-3
D gene: TRBD1
V gene: TRBV19
clone size: .
CDR3 protein: ASSSPGTGSTDTQY

J gene: TRBJ1-5
D gene: TRBD1
V gene: TRBV15
clone size: few
CDR3 protein: ATSRPTGVRNQPQH

J gene: TRBJ2-3
D gene: TRBD2
V gene: TRBV7-3
clone size: .
CDR3 protein: ASSLGGVLTDTQY

J gene: TRBJ2-7
D gene: .
V gene: TRBV27
clone size: .
CDR3 protein: ASSPDRAGGEQY

J gene: TRBJ2-3
D gene: TRBD1
V gene: TRBV5-1
clone size: few
CDR3 protein: ASRWDREADTQY

J gene: TRBJ1-6
D gene: .
V gene: TRBV30
clone size: few
CDR3 protein: AWGGYLDGSPLH

J gene: TRBJ2-3
D gene: TRBD2
V gene: TRBV5-5
clone size: once
CDR3 protein: ASSPALAGNTDTQY

J gene: TRBJ1-1
D gene: .
V gene: TRBV29-1
clone size: .
CDR3 protein: SVIKRVRDSNEAF

J gene: TRBJ1-6
D gene: .
V gene: TRBV6-1
clone size: .
CDR3 protein: ASSESRGQTPLH

J gene: TRBJ1-1
D gene: .
V gene: TRBV27
clone size: .
CDR3 protein: AGSWGGGEAF

J gene: TRBJ1-6
D gene: TRBD1
V gene: TRBV28
clone size: once
CDR3 protein: ASSFLGQVTYNSPLH

J gene: TRBJ2-2
D gene: TRBD2
V gene: TRBV11-3
clone size: .
CDR3 protein: ASSLWASGALTGELF

J gene: TRBJ2-3
D gene: TRBD2
V gene: TRBV19
clone size: .
CDR3 protein: ASTTSGDTDTQY

J gene: TRBJ2-5
D gene: .
V gene: TRBV29-1
clone size: .
CDR3 protein: SVDSGGRETQY

J gene: TRBJ2-5
D gene: .
V gene: TRBV5-8
clone size: .
CDR3 protein: ASSLAIETQY

J gene: TRBJ2-7
D gene: .
V gene: TRBV21-1
clone size: .
CDR3 protein: ASSKDRWHRQDYEQY

J gene: TRBJ2-3
D gene: TRBD2
V gene: TRBV5-1
clone size: .
CDR3 protein: ASSPYGSSGGAGTPDTQY